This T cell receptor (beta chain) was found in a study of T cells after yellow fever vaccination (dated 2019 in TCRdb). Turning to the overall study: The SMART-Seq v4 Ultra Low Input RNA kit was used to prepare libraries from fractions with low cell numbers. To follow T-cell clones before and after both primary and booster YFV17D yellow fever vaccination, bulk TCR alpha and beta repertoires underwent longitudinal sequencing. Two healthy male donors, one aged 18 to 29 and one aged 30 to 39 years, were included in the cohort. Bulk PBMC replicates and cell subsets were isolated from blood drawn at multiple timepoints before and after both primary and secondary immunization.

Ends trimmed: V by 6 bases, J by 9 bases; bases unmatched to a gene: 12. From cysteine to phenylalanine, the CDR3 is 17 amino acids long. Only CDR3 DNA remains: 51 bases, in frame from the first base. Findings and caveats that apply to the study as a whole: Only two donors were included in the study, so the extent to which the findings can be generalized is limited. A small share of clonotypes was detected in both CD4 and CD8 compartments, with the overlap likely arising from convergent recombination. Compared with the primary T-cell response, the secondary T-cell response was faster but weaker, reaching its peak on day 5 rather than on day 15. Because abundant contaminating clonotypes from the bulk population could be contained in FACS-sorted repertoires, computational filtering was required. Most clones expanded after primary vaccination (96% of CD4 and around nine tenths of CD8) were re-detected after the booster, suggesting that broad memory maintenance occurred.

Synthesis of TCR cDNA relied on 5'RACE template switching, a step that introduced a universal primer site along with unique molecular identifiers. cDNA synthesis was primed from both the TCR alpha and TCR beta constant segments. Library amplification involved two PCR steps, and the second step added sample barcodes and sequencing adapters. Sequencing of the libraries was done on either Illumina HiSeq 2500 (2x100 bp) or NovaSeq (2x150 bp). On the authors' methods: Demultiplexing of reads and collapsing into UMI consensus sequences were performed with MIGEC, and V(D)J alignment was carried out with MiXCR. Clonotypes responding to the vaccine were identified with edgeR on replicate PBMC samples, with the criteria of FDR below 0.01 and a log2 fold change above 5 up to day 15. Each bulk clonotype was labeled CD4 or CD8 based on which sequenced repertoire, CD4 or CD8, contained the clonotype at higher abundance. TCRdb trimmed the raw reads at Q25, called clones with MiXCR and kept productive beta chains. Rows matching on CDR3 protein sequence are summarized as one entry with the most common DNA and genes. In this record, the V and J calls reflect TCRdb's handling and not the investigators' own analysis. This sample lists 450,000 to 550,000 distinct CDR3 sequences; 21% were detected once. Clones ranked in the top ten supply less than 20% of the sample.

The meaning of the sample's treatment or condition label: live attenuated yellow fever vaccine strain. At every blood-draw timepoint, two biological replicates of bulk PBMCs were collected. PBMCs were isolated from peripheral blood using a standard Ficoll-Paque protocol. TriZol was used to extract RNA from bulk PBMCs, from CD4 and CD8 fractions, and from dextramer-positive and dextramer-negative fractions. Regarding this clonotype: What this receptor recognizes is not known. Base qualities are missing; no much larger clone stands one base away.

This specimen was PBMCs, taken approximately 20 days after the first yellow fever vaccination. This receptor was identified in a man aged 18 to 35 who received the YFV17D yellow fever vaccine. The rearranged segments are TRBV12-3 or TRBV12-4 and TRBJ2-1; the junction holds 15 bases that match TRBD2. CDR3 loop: CASSPTRTSGGVGEQFF. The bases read TGTGCCAGCAGCCCTACCCGGACTAGCGGGGGGGTAGGTGAGCAGTTCTTC.